This record looks at one T cell receptor (beta chain) sequence and its context. Its cognate antigen is unknown. The sample comes from a study of CD8 T cells in ankylosing spondylitis. Overall study results and limits: There was a TCR beta motif, made of eight highly homologous variants, that appeared characteristic of ankylosing spondylitis blood.

Germline-derived CDR1 and CDR2 are MNHEY and SVGAGI. The CDR3 spans 15 residues. J lost 10 bases, V lost 2 bases, and 6 bases had no gene match. TCRdb re-called the 5' RACE reads through MiXCR, storing one row per CDR3 protein. The sample shows more than 250,000 distinct CDR3 sequences, 6.5% to 10% of them seen only once. The chain employs TRBV6-5 and TRBJ2-1; 12 bases are a match to TRBD1. Sequencing used blood, either unsorted or a sorted T cell fraction (not recorded which). The TCR comes from a male donor with ankylosing spondylitis. CDR3 in amino acids: CASSYRGQGAGEQFF. The CDR3 DNA follows: TGTGCCAGCAGTTACAGGGGACAGGGGGCTGGAGAGCAGTTCTTC.